This T cell receptor beta chain came from a study of blood T cell repertoires in COVID-19. Study-wide context: Acute-phase and convalescent COVID-19 samples originated in the United States, Italy and Spain.

As processed by the authors: From reference gene primer amplification, estimates of nucleated cell counts were derived. Sequencing was performed with immunoSEQ multiplex PCR; in TCRdb, only in-frame clones are kept and a portion is missing. V, J and clone size are taken as reported in that table, and D and trimming were inferred from the DNA itself. Altogether some 160,000 clones are present, 78% being singletons, with the ten largest covering around 14%. The CDR3 is made up of 14 amino acids. Germline trimming cut 1 base from V and 8 bases from J; bases unmatched to any gene: 5. CDR1 and CDR2 (germline): MNHEY, SMNVEV (reference sequence).

The source material was peripheral blood. The sequence was collected from a woman of 80 years or more with acute or convalescent COVID-19. The chain links TRBV27 to TRBJ1-2; 9 bases line up with TRBD1. This CDR3 is CASSLYGTGSGYTF. Here the CDR3 DNA reads TGTGCCAGCAGTTTATATGGGACAGGGAGCGGCTACACCTTC.